This T cell receptor (beta chain) is drawn from a study of blood T cell repertoires in COVID-19. The method was immunoSEQ multiplex PCR; TCRdb's version includes in-frame clones alone and lacks a portion of them. In the table there are around 400,000 clones, about nine tenths of which are singletons. Between the trimmed V and J ends, which lost 2 bases and 1 base, there was a span of 8 bases. The CDR3 consists of 13 residues. Germline CDR1 GTSNPN, CDR2 SVGIG (reference sequence). The sample consisted of PBMCs or T cells enriched from blood (not recorded which). The chain uses TRBV30 and TRBJ1-1; D is perhaps TRBD1 (6 bases). The TCR comes from a woman aged 40 to 49 who had been exposed to COVID-19. The CDR3 nucleotides read TGTGCCTGGAGTCAGGGGACGAACACTGAAGCTTTCTTT. Translation gives CAWSQGTNTEAFF.